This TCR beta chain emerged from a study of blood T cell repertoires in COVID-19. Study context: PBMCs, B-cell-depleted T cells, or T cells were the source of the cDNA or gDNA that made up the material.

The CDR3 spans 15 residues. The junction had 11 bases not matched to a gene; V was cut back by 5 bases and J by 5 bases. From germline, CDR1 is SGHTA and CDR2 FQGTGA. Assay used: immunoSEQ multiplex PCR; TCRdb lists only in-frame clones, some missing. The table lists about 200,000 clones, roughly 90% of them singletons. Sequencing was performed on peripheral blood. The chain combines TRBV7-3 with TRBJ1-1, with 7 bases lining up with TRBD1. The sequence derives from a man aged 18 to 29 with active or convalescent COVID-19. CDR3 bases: TGTGCCAGCAGCCCTCAGACAGGGTTGAGGACTGAAGCTTTCTTT. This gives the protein CASSPQTGLRTEAFF.